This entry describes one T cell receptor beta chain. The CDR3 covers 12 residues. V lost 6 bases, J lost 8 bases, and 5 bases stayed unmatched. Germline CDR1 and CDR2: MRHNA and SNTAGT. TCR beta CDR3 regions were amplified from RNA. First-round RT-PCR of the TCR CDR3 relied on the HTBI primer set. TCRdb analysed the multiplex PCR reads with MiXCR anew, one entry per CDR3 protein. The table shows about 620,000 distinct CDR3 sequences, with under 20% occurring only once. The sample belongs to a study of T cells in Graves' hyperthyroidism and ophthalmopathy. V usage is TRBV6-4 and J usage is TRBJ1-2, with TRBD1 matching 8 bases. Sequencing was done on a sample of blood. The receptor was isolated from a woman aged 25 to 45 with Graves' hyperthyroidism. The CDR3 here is CASRGQVGGYTF. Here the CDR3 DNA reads TGTGCCAGCAGGGGACAGGTTGGGGGCTACACCTTC.